This section outlines one TCR beta chain sequence together with its context. The antigen is not known. This record belongs to a study of cytomegalovirus exposure and HLA in healthy donors. Overall study results and limits: Beyond CMV serostatus, there was no information to go on about immune exposure. Follow-up analysis found HLA locus-dependent TCR association rates, highest for DRB1 and lowest for HLA-C. Most of the TCR beta V segments (in an earlier analysis) were productive either about 87% or about 30% of the time.

Though probably carrying unrecorded immune exposures, donors were nominally healthy at sampling. The PCR made use of 60 Vbeta and 13 Jbeta primers. The data were produced by immunoSEQ multiplex PCR, yet TCRdb's version contains in-frame clones alone and is incomplete. The repertoire holds approximately 92,000 clones, with over 70% as singletons. Germline loops: CDR1 WSHSY, CDR2 SAAADI. The germline V and J ends were trimmed by 5 bases and 4 bases, with 12 bases remaining between them. The CDR3 is made up of 13 amino acids. The TCR comes from a man in his fifties or sixties in good health and CMV-seronegative. The material sequenced was PBMCs. V and J are TRBV10-2 and TRBJ2-7; tentative D call: TRBD2 (6 bases). CDR3 DNA sequence: TGCGCCAGCAGTCCAAGCGGGCCATACGAGCAGTACTTC. Translation: CASSPSGPYEQYF.